The 19 T cell receptor beta chains listed next were all sequenced from one sample in a study of blood T cells in healthy people across ages. Through a sample-barcoded 5' primer and a J-beta primer mix, a second PCR was run for 7 to 11 cycles. TCRdb re-called the 5' RACE reads through MiXCR, storing one row per CDR3 protein. The sample lists about 580,000 distinct CDR3 sequences; 47% were seen once. Sequencing was performed on blood. Receptors were obtained from a man older than 75 in good health.

Comments on this clonotype: A much larger clone differs from this one at a single base, so this may be a read error. V gene TRBV6-5 combines with J gene TRBJ1-5, with a possible D match to TRBD1 (5 bases). The V end was cut by 5 bases, the J end by 6 bases, with 14 bases between. CDR1 is MNHEY, CDR2 SVGAGI, per germline. The CDR3 loop spans 14 amino acids. DNA of the CDR3: TGTGCCAGCAGTGCGGGGGGGAAGGGTCAGCCCCAGCATTTT. Protein: CASSAGGKGQPQHF.

This chain uses TRBV12-3 or TRBV12-4 with TRBJ1-2; D remains unclear. V lost 7 bases to trimming and J lost 7 bases, with 13 bases between them. The CDR3 length is 12 residues. CDR3 sequence reads: CASTPGWGGYTF. The CDR3 nucleotides are TGTGCCAGCACCCCCGGTTGGGGTGGCTACACCTTC.

A few counts support this clonotype. V is TRBV11-2 and J is TRBJ2-3; 10 bases are a match to TRBD2. The CDR3 sequence is 16 residues long. In germline, CDR1 is SGHAT, CDR2 FQNNGV. The V and J ends lost 3 bases and 5 bases, in that order; junction bases with no gene match: 8. The CDR3 loop reads CASSFTSGGGRDTQYF. The CDR3 DNA reads TGTGCCAGCAGCTTCACCAGCGGGGGGGGACGAGATACGCAGTATTTT. Variable domain in full (rest from reference TRBV11-2 and TRBJ2-3): EAGVAQSPRYKIIEKRQSVAFWCNPISGHATLYWYQQILGQGPKLLIQFQNNGVVDDSQLPKDRFSAERLKGVDSTLKIQPAKLEDSAVYLCASSFTSGGGRDTQYFGPGTRLTVL.

This chain uses TRBV5-1 with TRBJ2-1; D perhaps matches TRBD2 (7 bases). V shed 2 bases and J shed 3 bases, with 15 bases lying between them. This CDR3 contains 16 residues. CDR1 SGHRS and CDR2 YFSETQ come from the germline V gene. DNA for the CDR3: TGCGCCAGCAGCTTAATCGCGGGGGCGATCTACAATGAGCAGTTCTTC. This encodes CASSLIAGAIYNEQFF.

Note on this clonotype: Given a much more abundant clone one base away, this may be a read error. The chain combines TRBV6-5 with TRBJ2-3, with D tentatively TRBD2 (5 bases). Germline V CDR1 and CDR2: MNHEY, SVGAGI. V was cut by 5 bases and J by 8 bases, with 17 bases left in between. The length of the CDR3 is 14 residues. DNA for the CDR3: TGTGCCAGCAGTGCGATCGCTAGCAGTAGTACGCAGTATTTT. This codes for CASSAIASSSTQYF.

This rearrangement joins TRBV5-1 to TRBJ2-3; tentatively, D is TRBD2 (5 bases). Germline V gene sequence: CDR1 SGHRS, CDR2 YFSETQ. V was shortened by 0 bases and J by 0 bases, with 8 bases between the two germline ends. The CDR3 is 15 residues long. DNA of the CDR3: TGCGCCAGCAGCTTGGCCCAGCGGAGCACAGATACGCAGTATTTT. This translates into CASSLAQRSTDTQYF.

The chain employs TRBV4-3 and TRBJ2-1, with TRBD2 identical over 13 bases. The CDR3 is 15 residues long. Germline V gene sequence: CDR1 LGHNA, CDR2 YSLEER. V lost 0 bases and J lost 11; bases outside the gene matches: 4. CDR3 in DNA: TGCGCCAGCAGCCAAGATCGGACTAGCGGGGGCAAGCAGTTCTTC. Protein sequence: CASSQDRTSGGKQFF.

The chain combines TRBV12-5 with TRBJ2-1, with 7 bases matching TRBD1. Losses at the gene ends were 0 bases for V and 8 bases for J; bases not matched to a gene: 10. CDR1 and CDR2 (germline): LGHNT, FRNRAP. The CDR3 is 16 amino acids. The CDR3 region is CASGLVLAGGIDEQFF. As DNA, the CDR3 is TGTGCTAGTGGTTTGGTTTTAGCAGGGGGAATTGATGAGCAGTTCTTC.

This rearrangement joins TRBV14 to TRBJ2-7, with TRBD2 as a possible D gene (5 bases). V was pared by 3 bases and J by 3 bases, with 12 bases between. Germline CDR1 and CDR2: SGHDN and FVKESK. The CDR3 sequence is 14 residues long. CDR3: CASSHSLGVYEQYF. In DNA, the CDR3 is TGTGCCAGCAGCCACTCCCTCGGGGTCTACGAGCAGTACTTC.

The V call is TRBV12-3 or TRBV12-4, the J call TRBJ1-2; perhaps TRBD1 as D (6 bases). Trimming removed 2 bases from V and 8 bases from J, with 9 bases in between. The CDR3 runs 12 residues. The CDR3 protein is CASSLTGKGYTF. The CDR3 nucleotides are TGTGCCAGCAGTTTAACAGGGAAAGGCTACACCTTC.

This clonotype was recorded a few times. The rearrangement uses TRBV24-1 and TRBJ2-1; 10 bases agree with TRBD1. From germline, CDR1 is KGHDR and CDR2 SFDVKD. J lost 4 bases, V lost 2 bases, and 4 bases had no gene match. The CDR3 has 16 residues. CDR3 in amino acids: CATSDSPGQGYNEQFF. CDR3 DNA sequence: TGTGCCACCAGTGATTCCCCGGGACAGGGGTACAATGAGCAGTTCTTC.

The rearrangement joins TRBV30 to TRBJ2-1, with D perhaps being TRBD1 or TRBD2 (6 bases each). Trimming shortened V by 3 bases and J by 9 bases, and 18 bases separated the two germline ends. The CDR3 loop spans 14 amino acids. Germline lookup yields CDR1 GTSNPN and CDR2 SVGIG (reference sequence). The CDR3 nucleotides read TGTGCCTGGAGGAGAGACAGGCGGGATAGTGAGCAGTTCTTC. Amino acid sequence: CAWRRDRRDSEQFF.

The V and J genes are TRBV6-6 and TRBJ2-7, with 9 bases identical to TRBD1. Trimming at V came to 6 bases and at J to 3 bases, leaving 9 bases not matched to a gene. Germline V gene lookup returns CDR1 MNHNY and CDR2 SVGAGI (reference sequence). The CDR3 is 15 residues long. CDR3 sequence: CASRRTPGQGYEQYF. DNA of the CDR3: TGTGCCAGCAGGAGGACACCGGGACAGGGCTACGAGCAGTACTTC.

Concerning this clonotype itself: A single base separates this from a much larger clone, so it may be a read error. This chain links TRBV6-6 with TRBJ1-5; 7 positions match TRBD1. Germline loops: CDR1 MNHNY, CDR2 SVGAGI (reference sequence). V dropped 5 bases and J dropped 7; count of bases not matched to a gene: 8. The CDR3 spans 14 residues. CDR3 sequence: CASSPRQGEQPQHF. Here the CDR3 DNA reads TGTGCCAGCAGTCCGAGACAGGGTGAGCAGCCCCAGCATTTT.

Only a few counts were recorded for this clonotype. This sequence joins TRBV7-9 and TRBJ1-6, with D possibly TRBD1 on 5 matching bases. CDR1 and CDR2 (germline): SEHNR, FQNEAQ (reference sequence). The CDR3 extends over 14 amino acids. Trimming left V 5 bases short and J 5 bases short, with 10 bases between. The CDR3 DNA follows: TGTGCCAGCAGCGTCGGGACGGATAATTCACCCCTCCACTTT. It specifies CASSVGTDNSPLHF.

This chain uses TRBV4-1 with TRBJ1-5, with D perhaps TRBD1 (5 bases). CDR1 MGHRA and CDR2 YSYEKL come from the germline V gene. Deletions cut 4 bases from V and 5 bases from J, with 15 bases between. The CDR3 length is 15 residues. The CDR3 reads CASSLGGGGDQPQHF. CDR3 DNA sequence: TGCGCCAGCAGCCTCGGGGGGGGAGGGGATCAGCCCCAGCATTTT.

The J gene is TRBJ2-1, the V gene TRBV7-3, with a weak D call TRBD1 (6 bases). Germline V lookup: CDR1 SGHTA, CDR2 FQGTGA. The CDR3 is 15 amino acids. Trimming took off 2 bases at V and 9 bases at J, with 17 bases between the two ends. CDR3 DNA: TGTGCCAGCAGCTTATTGGGGGCGAGGGATGGTGAGCAGTTCTTC. This sequence encodes CASSLLGARDGEQFF.

This clonotype was detected a few times. A junction end diverges from the germline sequence, so it may reflect a read error. The rearrangement joins TRBV6-5 to TRBJ2-7; the D gene is possibly TRBD1 (6 bases). The V gene's germline CDR1 is MNHEY and CDR2 SVGAGI. The CDR3 has 15 residues. The CDR3 DNA follows: TGTACCAGCAGTTACCTGGGACATCTAACCTACGAGCAGTACTTC. Its protein product is CTSSYLGHLTYEQYF.

The J gene is TRBJ2-3, the V gene TRBV15; D may correspond to TRBD1 or TRBD2 (5 bases each). Trimming removed 3 bases from V and 4 bases from J, with 8 bases in between. The length of the CDR3 is 13 residues. The germline CDR1 and CDR2 sequences are LNHNV and YYDKDF (reference sequence). CDR3: CATSSRDPDTQYF. The CDR3 DNA is TGTGCCACCAGCAGTCGGGACCCAGATACGCAGTATTTT.